The present entry profiles one TCR beta chain with its context. Its cognate antigen is unknown. The V end was cut by 3 bases, the J end by 1 base, with 15 bases between. Germline V gene lookup returns CDR1 MGHRA and CDR2 YSYEKL. The CDR3 length is 16 residues. The data were taken from a study of shared clonotypes between healthy human individuals. About the research overall: Per-donor plates numbered three CD4 naive, three CD4 memory, two CD8 naive and one CD8 memory.

In the authors' methods: Junction-only immunoSEQ data arrived without quality scores, meaning filtering differed. Measured with immunoSEQ multiplex PCR; TCRdb has only the in-frame clones, and not every one. V and J calls and clone size are given by that table; D and trimming were obtained from the DNA. There are 550,000 to 750,000 clones in the sample; 95% to 96% occur only once, and 0.1% to 0.11% lies in the top ten. CD8 cells regarded as naive lacked CD45RO, were positively chosen for CCR7, and omitted terminally differentiated effector memory CD45RA+ cells. Adult donors, all healthy and HIV-negative, had no recent acute infections or vaccinations. Study-wide points: Compared with clonotypes that all four donors shared, non-shared clonotypes had lower generation probabilities.

This chain links TRBV4-1 with TRBJ2-5; tentative D call: TRBD2 (6 bases). Sequencing was performed on naive CD8+ T cells sorted from blood. This clonotype was sampled from a woman aged 25 to 39 in good health. CDR3 sequence: CASSQTTGAGQETQYF. In DNA form, the CDR3 reads TGCGCCAGCAGCCAGACCACAGGAGCGGGCCAAGAGACCCAGTACTTC.